Described below is a single T cell receptor beta chain sequence and its context. The target antigen is unknown. This record belongs to a study of cytomegalovirus exposure and HLA in healthy donors. Study conclusions and caveats: It was reported that TCR beta sequences correctly inferred the HLA-A and HLA-B alleles for most subjects. It emerged from a later analysis that several of the most significant clusters appeared to be linked to common viral pathogens.

Primers included in the PCR were 60 Vbeta and 13 Jbeta primers. Libraries were prepared by immunoSEQ multiplex PCR; TCRdb keeps only in-frame clonotypes and omits some of them. The sample has fewer than 110,000 clones, under 80% seen once; the top ten hold around 4%. V shed 5 bases and J 1 base; nucleotides not matched to a gene: 9. CDR3 length: 16 residues. Germline CDR1 reads LGHNA; CDR2 reads YNFKEQ. Sequencing was carried out using PBMCs. The gene calls are TRBV4-2 and TRBJ1-1; 8 bases agree with TRBD1. This TCR was recovered from a man aged 40-55 years in good health and CMV-seronegative. This CDR3 reads CASSERDRRGNTEAFF. The CDR3 DNA follows: TGTGCCAGCAGCGAAAGGGACAGGAGGGGGAACACTGAAGCTTTCTTT.